The rows below give T cell receptor beta chains drawn from one sample of a study of blood T cell repertoires in COVID-19. Using immunoSEQ multiplex PCR, the repertoire was profiled, and TCRdb retains in-frame clones only, with some absent. The sample lists 250,000 or so clones, around 87% occurring once. The sample taken for sequencing was peripheral blood. The receptors come from a woman aged 55-69 years with COVID-19, enrolled during active disease. CDR3s include the opening cysteine and the closing phenylalanine or tryptophan. Each record gives: V gene, J gene, D gene, clone size, CDR3 protein, CDR3 DNA. A D gene is named only where the DNA matches it firmly. Clone size is not always given. Where it is, it says once, few, many or a class for expanded clones.

TRBV5-1	TRBJ2-3	.	once	CASSLGLSSVGTQYF	TGCGCCAGCAGCTTGGGCCTCTCGAGCGTCGGGACGCAGTATTTT
TRBV18	TRBJ2-5	.	.	CASSPLGGTDQETQYF	TGTGCCAGCTCACCACTCGGCGGGACAGATCAAGAGACCCAGTACTTC
TRBV14	TRBJ1-1	.	.	CASSPTGTEAFF	TGTGCCAGCAGCCCGACCGGGACAGAAGCTTTCTTT
TRBV28	TRBJ2-3	TRBD2	.	CASSFGLAGADTQYF	TGTGCCAGCAGTTTCGGTCTAGCGGGAGCAGATACGCAGTATTTT
TRBV4-1	TRBJ1-2	.	.	CASSQDSTDYGYTF	TGCGCCAGCAGCCAAGATTCGACAGATTATGGCTACACCTTC
TRBV24-1	TRBJ2-3	TRBD2	.	CATSGLGLAGVADTQYF	TGTGCCACCAGTGGCCTGGGACTAGCGGGAGTGGCAGATACGCAGTATTTT
TRBV5-5	TRBJ2-1	.	.	CASSLTIQQFF	TGTGCCAGCAGCCTGACTATCCAGCAGTTCTTC
TRBV6-6	TRBJ2-1	.	.	CATTTDRTYNEQFF	TGTGCCACCACCACGGACAGAACTTACAATGAGCAGTTCTTC
TRBV28	TRBJ2-7	.	.	CASSPNRRLVYEQYF	TGTGCCAGCAGTCCCAACCGTCGGCTAGTCTACGAGCAGTACTTC
TRBV6-5	TRBJ1-1	.	.	CASSYAGYTEAFF	TGTGCCAGCAGTTACGCAGGGTACACTGAAGCTTTCTTT
TRBV9	TRBJ1-3	.	.	CASSAQGQRNSGNTIYF	TGTGCCAGCAGCGCCCAAGGACAGCGGAACTCTGGAAACACCATATATTTT
TRBV30	TRBJ1-5	.	.	CAWSRQTNQPQHF	TGTGCCTGGAGTCGGCAGACTAATCAGCCCCAGCATTTT
TRBV10-3	TRBJ2-5	TRBD2	.	CAISERGTSGSRRETQYF	TGTGCCATCAGTGAGCGCGGGACTAGCGGGAGTCGGCGAGAGACCCAGTACTTC
TRBV24-1	TRBJ1-1	.	.	CATQGTGGTEAFF	TGTGCCACCCAAGGGACGGGGGGGACTGAAGCTTTCTTT
TRBV30	TRBJ2-7	TRBD2	.	CAWSIVGTSRSNEQYF	TGTGCCTGGAGTATCGTCGGGACTAGCAGGAGTAACGAGCAGTACTTC
TRBV7-9	TRBJ2-2	.	.	CASSFMTGELFF	TGTGCCAGCAGCTTTATGACCGGGGAGCTGTTTTTT
TRBV28	TRBJ1-2	.	.	CASSLLGGADYGYTF	TGTGCCAGCAGTTTATTGGGGGGGGCCGACTATGGCTACACCTTC
TRBV3-1/TRBV3-2	TRBJ2-5	.	.	CASTRVARQGKETQYF	TGTGCCAGCACCAGGGTAGCGCGGCAGGGGAAGGAGACCCAGTACTTC
TRBV5-6	TRBJ2-1	TRBD2	.	CASSLVRTSGHNEQFF	TGTGCCAGCAGCTTGGTACGGACTAGCGGGCACAATGAGCAGTTCTTC
TRBV5-1	TRBJ1-1	.	.	CTSSVLGGGAEAFF	TGCACCAGCAGCGTCCTCGGAGGGGGGGCTGAAGCTTTCTTT
TRBV12-5	TRBJ2-3	TRBD2	.	CASGLSLAGTGTDTQYF	TGTGCTAGTGGTTTGTCTCTAGCGGGAACGGGGACAGATACGCAGTATTTT
TRBV11-2	TRBJ2-1	TRBD2	.	CASSSTLAGKNNEQFF	TGTGCCAGCAGCTCCACCCTAGCGGGAAAAAACAATGAGCAGTTCTTC
TRBV3-1/TRBV3-2	TRBJ1-4	.	.	CASSQRGGAREKLFF	TGTGCCAGCAGCCAGAGGGGGGGCGCTCGGGAAAAACTGTTTTTT
TRBV11-2	TRBJ1-1	.	.	CASSLERGLNTEAFF	TGTGCCAGCAGCTTAGAGCGGGGGCTGAACACTGAAGCTTTCTTT
TRBV30	TRBJ1-3	.	.	CAWSVGISGNTIYF	TGTGCCTGGAGTGTCGGGATATCTGGAAACACCATATATTTT
TRBV28	TRBJ2-3	TRBD2	.	CASSFPLLAGTDTQYF	TGTGCCAGCAGTTTCCCTTTACTAGCGGGAACAGATACGCAGTATTTT
TRBV6-5	TRBJ1-3	TRBD1	.	CASSYRQGAGGNTIYF	TGTGCCAGCAGTTACCGGCAGGGGGCTGGCGGAAACACCATATATTTT
TRBV28	TRBJ2-7	.	.	CASSPLRYEQYF	TGTGCCAGCAGTCCGCTTAGATACGAGCAGTACTTC
TRBV10-3	TRBJ2-3	.	.	CAITQGGDGFDTQYF	TGTGCCATCACACAGGGAGGGGATGGTTTCGATACGCAGTATTTT
TRBV15	TRBJ2-7	TRBD2	.	CATSRGEVAGANEQYF	TGTGCCACCAGCAGAGGGGAGGTAGCGGGAGCAAACGAGCAGTACTTC
TRBV18	TRBJ2-5	.	.	CASSPPRGAGRSQETQYF	TGTGCCAGCTCACCACCGCGGGGTGCGGGACGGTCCCAAGAGACCCAGTACTTC
TRBV7-3	TRBJ2-2	.	.	CASSPARANTGELFF	TGTGCCAGCAGCCCCGCCAGGGCGAACACCGGGGAGCTGTTTTTT
TRBV7-6	TRBJ2-1	.	.	CASSPGSWGYNEQFF	TGTGCCAGCAGCCCAGGGTCCTGGGGCTACAATGAGCAGTTCTTC
TRBV19	TRBJ1-5	.	.	CASSMVGAYQPQHF	TGTGCCAGTAGTATGGTAGGGGCCTATCAGCCCCAGCATTTT
TRBV28	TRBJ2-1	TRBD2	.	CASSRIPGLAGVASYNEQFF	TGTGCCAGCAGCCGAATCCCGGGACTAGCGGGAGTCGCCTCCTACAATGAGCAGTTCTTC
TRBV5-4	TRBJ2-7	TRBD1	.	CASSLYFGTGPYEQYF	TGTGCCAGCAGCTTGTACTTTGGGACAGGGCCCTACGAGCAGTACTTC
TRBV7-8	TRBJ2-7	.	.	CASSLASRYYEQYF	TGTGCCAGCAGCTTAGCCTCGCGGTACTACGAGCAGTACTTC
TRBV10-3	TRBJ2-3	TRBD1	.	CATQDPGQGVNTQYF	TGTGCCACTCAGGACCCGGGACAGGGGGTCAATACGCAGTATTTT
TRBV5-1	TRBJ2-7	.	.	CASSLRGGYEQYF	TGCGCCAGCAGCTTGCGGGGAGGATACGAGCAGTACTTC
TRBV5-1	TRBJ2-2	TRBD2	.	CASSLLAGASGELFF	TGCGCCAGCAGCTTGTTAGCGGGTGCATCTGGGGAGCTGTTTTTT
TRBV28	TRBJ1-5	.	.	CASSPSTGAIGEPQHF	TGTGCCAGCAGCCCTTCGACAGGCGCGATCGGGGAGCCCCAGCATTTT
TRBV6-5	TRBJ2-7	.	few	CASSFSGAEQYF	TGTGCCAGCAGTTTCTCGGGCGCCGAGCAGTACTTC
TRBV28	TRBJ1-5	TRBD1	.	CASSSPDRGHNQPQHF	TGTGCCAGCAGTTCCCCAGACAGGGGGCACAATCAGCCCCAGCATTTT
TRBV21-1	TRBJ1-1	.	.	CASTKTRMNTEAFF	TGTGCCAGCACCAAGACAAGGATGAACACTGAAGCTTTCTTT
TRBV5-1	TRBJ2-3	.	.	CASSKNWDTQYF	TGCGCCAGCAGCAAGAACTGGGATACGCAGTATTTT
TRBV24-1	TRBJ2-1	.	.	CATSDLTGPSYNEQFF	TGTGCCACCAGTGATTTGACAGGGCCTTCCTACAATGAGCAGTTCTTC
TRBV6-1	TRBJ2-7	TRBD1	.	CASSEETGPNEQYF	TGTGCCAGCAGTGAAGAGACAGGGCCGAATGAGCAGTACTTC
TRBV5-5	TRBJ1-2	.	once	CASSLRDTHYGYTF	TGTGCCAGCAGCCTCCGGGACACCCACTATGGCTACACCTTC
TRBV5-5	TRBJ1-1	.	few	CASSLHPGDTEAFF	TGTGCCAGCAGCTTGCACCCCGGGGATACTGAAGCTTTCTTT
TRBV28	TRBJ2-7	TRBD1	once	CASSSPGTGGSIYEQYF	TGTGCCAGCAGTAGCCCGGGGACAGGGGGCTCAATATACGAGCAGTACTTC
TRBV30	TRBJ1-2	.	.	CAWTPSMGGGYTF	TGTGCCTGGACCCCTTCGATGGGGGGTGGCTACACCTTC
TRBV19	TRBJ2-4	TRBD1	.	CASSPWDRDQNIQYF	TGTGCCAGTAGTCCATGGGACAGGGACCAAAACATTCAGTACTTC
TRBV5-1	TRBJ1-1	TRBD1	.	CASSTWTGVNTEAFF	TGCGCCAGCAGCACGTGGACAGGTGTGAACACTGAAGCTTTCTTT
TRBV5-5	TRBJ1-2	TRBD1	many	CASSPRTGANYYGYTF	TGTGCCAGCAGCCCAAGGACAGGGGCCAACTACTATGGCTACACCTTC
TRBV20-1	TRBJ2-5	.	once	CSASVGAPSQETQYF	TGCAGTGCTAGTGTGGGGGCCCCCAGCCAAGAGACCCAGTACTTC
TRBV18	TRBJ1-1	.	few	CASSPLGTLGTEAFF	TGTGCCAGCTCACCTTTAGGGACATTGGGGACTGAAGCTTTCTTT
TRBV11-2	TRBJ1-4	TRBD1	.	CASSLADRGLAEQLFF	TGTGCCAGCAGCTTAGCCGACAGGGGCCTAGCTGAACAACTGTTTTTT
TRBV2	TRBJ2-1	TRBD2	.	CASSPTVAGDNEQFF	TGTGCCAGCAGCCCTACGGTGGCGGGAGACAATGAGCAGTTCTTC
TRBV19	TRBJ2-1	TRBD2	.	CASSPRVAGGPGSNEQFF	TGTGCCAGTAGTCCGAGGGTAGCGGGAGGGCCAGGTTCCAATGAGCAGTTCTTC